These T cell receptor beta chains were read from a single sample in a study of blood T cell repertoires in COVID-19. TCRdb's copy holds only in-frame clones and misses some; the assay was immunoSEQ multiplex PCR. This table has some 120,000 clones, about 76% appearing once. Specimen: peripheral blood. All receptors come from a man older than 75 with acute or convalescent COVID-19. Both conserved end residues are part of each CDR3. The order of the fields is clone size, D gene, J gene, V gene, CDR3 protein, CDR3 DNA. A D gene is named only where the DNA matches it firmly. Clone size is given for some rows only: seen once, a few or many times, or a class if the clone is expanded.

>once|NA|TRBJ2-5|TRBV15
CATSRDVRSETQYF
TGTGCCACCAGCAGAGATGTCAGATCAGAGACCCAGTACTTC
>NA|NA|TRBJ2-2|TRBV7-8
CASSSGHILNTGELFF
TGTGCCAGCAGCTCAGGACATATCCTAAACACCGGGGAGCTGTTTTTT
>NA|TRBD2|TRBJ2-2|TRBV5-1
CASSLPPSGGAVGELFF
TGCGCCAGCAGCTTGCCTCCTAGCGGGGGGGCTGTCGGGGAGCTGTTTTTT
>NA|NA|TRBJ2-1|TRBV4-2
CASSQKHWASYNEQFF
TGTGCCAGCAGCCAAAAACACTGGGCGTCCTACAATGAGCAGTTCTTC
>NA|TRBD1|TRBJ1-4|TRBV11-2
CASSVGTGFGEKLFF
TGTGCCAGCAGCGTCGGGACAGGGTTTGGAGAAAAACTGTTTTTT
>NA|NA|TRBJ2-5|TRBV7-8
CASSFAYQETQYF
TGTGCCAGCAGCTTCGCCTATCAAGAGACCCAGTACTTC
>NA|NA|TRBJ1-6|TRBV11-2
CASSLMNSPLHF
TGTGCCAGCAGCCTAATGAATTCACCCCTCCACTTT
>NA|TRBD1|TRBJ1-4|TRBV6-5
CASTTTGGEKLFF
TGTGCCAGCACCACAACAGGGGGCGAAAAACTGTTTTTT
>NA|NA|TRBJ1-1|TRBV5-1
CASSPAPVGGGNTEAFF
TGCGCCAGCAGCCCCGCGCCGGTCGGGGGGGGGAACACTGAAGCTTTCTTT
>NA|NA|TRBJ2-7|TRBV5-5
CASSSRDNTYEQYF
TGTGCCAGCAGCTCCCGGGACAACACCTACGAGCAGTACTTC
>NA|NA|TRBJ1-2|TRBV5-6
CASSRRVTVGYTF
TGTGCCAGCAGTCGGCGAGTAACAGTTGGCTACACCTTC
>NA|NA|TRBJ1-4|TRBV2
CASSDGQSNEKLFF
TGTGCCAGCAGTGATGGACAGTCCAATGAAAAACTGTTTTTT
>NA|NA|TRBJ2-4|TRBV28
CASSSGHLIAKNIQYF
TGTGCCAGCAGTTCGGGACATCTTATAGCCAAAAACATTCAGTACTTC
>NA|NA|TRBJ1-5|TRBV19
CASSIRSLSGNQPQHF
TGTGCCAGTAGTATAAGGAGTTTGTCCGGCAATCAGCCCCAGCATTTT
>few|NA|TRBJ2-3|TRBV14
CASSQASSRVTDTQYF
TGTGCCAGCAGCCAGGCATCGAGCAGGGTCACAGATACGCAGTATTTT
>NA|TRBD1|TRBJ2-7|TRBV5-1
CASSSQTGPYEQYF
TGCGCCAGCAGCTCCCAGACAGGGCCCTACGAGCAGTACTTC
>few|TRBD1|TRBJ1-6|TRBV30
CAWRGQGVNSPLHF
TGTGCCTGGAGGGGACAGGGGGTCAATTCACCCCTCCACTTT
>NA|NA|TRBJ1-2|TRBV6-1
CASSEGDWLPGNYGYTF
TGTGCCAGCAGTGAAGGGGACTGGCTTCCCGGTAATTATGGCTACACCTTC
>NA|TRBD1|TRBJ2-7|TRBV29-1
CSVEDRAYEQYF
TGCAGCGTTGAGGACAGGGCCTACGAGCAGTACTTC
>NA|NA|TRBJ1-3|TRBV7-9
CASSLAPSSPGLVF
TGTGCCAGCAGCTTAGCCCCCTCATCACCGGGTTTGGTTTTT
>NA|TRBD1|TRBJ1-5|TRBV6-6
CASSYIGQGHSEPQHF
TGTGCCAGCAGCTATATTGGACAGGGACATTCGGAACCCCAGCATTTT
>NA|NA|TRBJ1-5|TRBV7-2
CASSLLGQNQPQHF
TGTGCCAGCAGCTTATTGGGCCAAAATCAGCCCCAGCATTTT
>few|TRBD2|TRBJ2-5|TRBV2
CASCRASLARAQETQYF
TGTGCCAGCTGCCGTGCCTCACTAGCGAGAGCCCAAGAGACCCAGTACTTC
>many|NA|TRBJ1-5|TRBV5-6
CASSLARVHQPQHF
TGTGCCAGCAGCTTGGCCAGGGTCCATCAGCCCCAGCATTTT
>NA|TRBD1|TRBJ2-5|TRBV11-2
CASSGTGRQETQYF
TGTGCCAGCAGCGGGACAGGTAGACAAGAGACCCAGTACTTC
>NA|TRBD1|TRBJ2-2|TRBV9
CASSPPSGQDTGELFF
TGTGCCAGCAGCCCCCCCTCGGGACAGGACACCGGGGAGCTGTTTTTT